Below are 8 T cell receptor beta chains sequenced from a single sample in a study of OX40 agonist ivuxolimab in advanced cancers. Libraries were prepared by immunoSEQ multiplex PCR; TCRdb keeps only in-frame clonotypes and omits some of them. Counted here are around 64,000 clones, roughly 80% occurring once; the ten biggest clones make up 0.95% to 1.5%. Sample: CD4+ or CD8+ T cells sorted from blood, taken in a trial of the OX40 agonist ivuxolimab. The source of these receptors is an adult with an advanced solid tumor such as melanoma, head and neck, liver or kidney cancer.

The chain couples TRBV6-6 to TRBJ2-7; no clear D. V was clipped by 8 bases and J by 1 base, with 12 bases between them. This CDR3 contains 13 residues. The germline V gene encodes CDR1 MNHNY and CDR2 SVGAGI (reference sequence). The DNA for the CDR3 is TGTGCCAGCCGCGAAGAATGGTCCTACGAGCAGTACTTC. It encodes CASREEWSYEQYF.

The rearrangement uses TRBV10-2 and TRBJ1-5, with 7 bases fitting TRBD1. CDR3 size: 13 residues. V shed 3 bases, J shed 4 bases, and the junction held 0 bases outside the gene matches. The V gene's germline CDR1 is WSHSY and CDR2 SAAADI. CDR3 sequence reads: CASSDRGNQPQHF. CDR3 DNA sequence: TGCGCCAGCAGTGACAGGGGGAATCAGCCCCAGCATTTT.

This chain connects TRBV18 to TRBJ2-3, with 14 bases aligning to TRBD2. The CDR3 is 19 amino acids. Germline assignment: CDR1 KGHSH and CDR2 LQKENI. J lost 4 bases, V lost 4 bases, and 13 bases had no gene match. CDR3 in amino acids: CASSLFSGTSGGAADTQYF. The CDR3 DNA reads as TGTGCCAGCTCACTCTTTTCCGGGACTAGCGGGGGAGCGGCAGATACGCAGTATTTT.

This sequence joins TRBV5-6 and TRBJ1-1; D unclear. The germline gives CDR1 SGHDT, CDR2 YYEEEE. There are 15 residues in the CDR3. V lost 4 bases, J lost 7 bases, and 20 bases lay in between. The DNA of the CDR3 is TGTGCCAGCAGCCAAACTAGACCAGGCCGGGTTGAAGCTTTCTTT. Protein: CASSQTRPGRVEAFF.

By sample fraction, this clone is medium-sized (0.01 to 0.1%). V is TRBV30 and J is TRBJ1-2; D call uncertain. Trimming shortened V by 0 bases and J by 8 bases, and 7 bases separated the two germline ends. Germline CDR1 is GTSNPN and CDR2 is SVGIG (reference sequence). The CDR3 runs 11 residues. Here the CDR3 DNA reads TGTGCCTGGAGTGTTTCCGGAGGCTACACCTTC. Its protein is CAWSVSGGYTF.

The rearrangement links TRBV2 to TRBJ2-5; D is unclear. V was cut by 6 bases and J by 0 bases, with 14 bases left in between. Germline CDR1 is SNHLY and CDR2 is FYNNEI. The CDR3 contains 15 residues. In DNA form, the CDR3 reads TGTGCCAGCAGGCATGGTCCGAAGTACCAAGAGACCCAGTACTTC. Translation: CASRHGPKYQETQYF.

This chain uses TRBV9 with TRBJ1-2, with 9 bases matching TRBD1. CDR3 length: 16 amino acids. V lost 0 bases to trimming and J lost 6 bases; unmatched junction nucleotides: 9. Germline CDR1 SGDLS, CDR2 YYNGEE. In nucleotides, the CDR3 is TGTGCCAGCAGCGTAGGTGGGGGAACAGGGGGCAATGGCTACACCTTC. Encoded protein: CASSVGGGTGGNGYTF.

The rearrangement joins TRBV5-1 to TRBJ1-2; tentatively, D is TRBD1 (6 bases). Germline CDR1 and CDR2: SGHRS and YFSETQ. The CDR3 length is 14 residues. Trimming left V 1 base short and J 6 bases short, with 13 bases between. CDR3 amino acids: CASSLIQGGDGYTF. The CDR3, as DNA: TGCGCCAGCAGCTTGATACAGGGTGGGGATGGCTACACCTTC. The entire variable domain, with the rest obtained from reference TRBV5-1 and TRBJ1-2, is as follows: KAGVTQTPRYLIKTRGQQVTLSCSPISGHRSVSWYQQTPGQGLQFLFEYFSETQRNKGNFPGRFSGRQFSNSRSEMNVSTLELGDSALYLCASSLIQGGDGYTFGSGTRLTVV.